This T cell receptor beta chain came from a study of beta chain features in type 1 diabetes. Study-wide context: All of the samples together had approximately 100,000,000 sorted cells examined. Study-level points and caveats: There was a moderate but significant shortening of TCRB CDR3s in all four CD4+ subsets of Type 1 diabetes patients.

This clone was recorded a few times. The target antigen is unknown. Germline V CDR1 and CDR2: SGHTA, FQGNSA. The CDR3 has 18 amino acids. The ends lost 5 bases at V and 8 bases at J; junction bases unmatched: 21. Reverse transcription of all isolated RNA meant that expressed TCRB transcripts were sequenced. The assay was immunoSEQ multiplex PCR, and TCRdb's table has in-frame clones only and misses some. Counted here are a few hundred thousand clones, less than 15% occurring once; the ten biggest clones make up roughly 0.015%. The chain uses TRBV7-2 and TRBJ2-1, with 7 bases lining up with TRBD2. Source material: naive CD4+ T cells from blood. The receptor was derived from a woman aged 18-35 years with type 1 diabetes. In DNA, the CDR3 is TGTGCCAGCAGCACGAATCCGACTCTGGCGGGAGAAATCCATGAGCAGTTCTTC. Protein product: CASSTNPTLAGEIHEQFF.